Sequencing of this T cell receptor (beta chain) was carried out in a study of T cells in Graves' hyperthyroidism and ophthalmopathy. Germline loops: CDR1 ENHRY, CDR2 SYGVKD. The junction had 8 bases not matched to a gene; V was cut back by 6 bases and J by 2 bases. This CDR3 is built from 17 residues. Using RNA transcripts as the source, TCR beta CDR3 regions were amplified. HTBI primers drove first-round RT-PCR of the TCR CDR3. TCRdb redid the calling of the multiplex PCR reads with MiXCR, one entry per CDR3 protein. The profile covers 730,000 or so distinct CDR3 sequences, with approximately 18% appearing a single time and 16% taken by the ten largest. Exclusion criteria comprised uncontrolled infection, other autoimmune disease, pregnancy or lactation.

The V and J genes are TRBV10-3 and TRBJ1-5; TRBD1 aligns across 12 bases. Sequencing was done on a sample of blood. The receptor was isolated from a woman aged 45 to 65 with Graves' hyperthyroidism that later progressed to Graves' ophthalmopathy. CDR3 loop: CAISGTGGVSGNQPQHF. The CDR3 DNA follows: TGTGCCATCAGCGGGACAGGGGGCGTTTCGGGCAATCAGCCCCAGCATTTT.